The T cell receptor (beta chain) described here comes from a study of blood T cells in healthy people across ages (dated by TCRdb to about 2015). About the study as a whole: In model experiments, template switching captured roughly one uniquely barcoded TCR beta cDNA molecule for every two T cells. The study measured age-related changes in TCR beta repertoire diversity using deep sequencing normalized with unique cDNA molecular identifiers. Four age groups were formed from the donors: young (average approximately 16 years), middle-aged (around 39), aged (around 68) and long-lived (less than 85). Using the same blood draw, the study looked at two additional independent replicas of 1 million unique cDNA reads for two donors, one aged 18 to 30 and the other aged 80 or older. Points the paper makes about the study in general: Compared with the aged group, more naive CD4+ T cells, fewer expanded clones and increased TCR diversity were shown by the long-lived group, suggesting age selection. As age increased, observed TCR beta diversity per million T cells dropped in a roughly linear way, and a significant reduction was already evident by age roughly 40. Since profiling was done on bulk unsorted PBMCs, naive and antigen-experienced compartments could not be conclusively compared. Because donor CMV infection status was unknown, age-related changes in expanded clonotypes were potentially confounded. Estimates of total diversity based on one million sequenced T cells were considered lower bounds and underestimates. There was a strong correlation between observed TCR beta diversity and the percentage of naive T cells measured by flow cytometry.

Unmatched junction bases come to 14, with V trimmed by 3 bases and J by 1 base. For CDR1 and CDR2, the germline V gene (reference sequence) lists LGHDT and YNNKEL. Including cysteine and phenylalanine, the CDR3 has 19 amino acids. Just the 57-base CDR3 DNA is kept, in frame starting at base 1. Library preparation employed 5' RACE. The instrument was an Illumina HiSeq 2500. A second PCR of roughly 6 to 11 cycles was performed with a sample-barcoded 5' primer and a J-beta primer mix. A unique molecular identifier was introduced onto each TCR beta cDNA molecule by a template-switch 5' adaptor carrying 12 random nucleotides. At least 2.5 million CDR3-containing paired-end reads were obtained from each sample. The Mint cDNA synthesis kit, primed by a TRBC-specific oligonucleotide, was used to synthesize first-strand cDNA from all RNA. Following uracil-DNA glycosylase treatment, all cDNA underwent a first 18-cycle PCR with the universal primers M1SS and BC2_uni_R. Processing in the source paper ran as follows. Each sample was normalized by randomly selecting 1 million high-quality reads, each carrying a distinct molecular identifier. Instead of being binned into consensus sequences, reads with shared molecular identifiers were discarded. MiTCR, set to a Q25 quality threshold and the strictest error-elimination algorithm, was used for CDR3 identification, clonotype clustering and error correction. A nonparametric unseen species model with Euler transformation was used to estimate lower-bound total TCR beta diversity. Through fastp at Q25 and MiXCR, TCRdb rebuilt clones from the public reads, retaining in-frame beta chains. Rows with one shared CDR3 protein collapse into an entry with the most common genes and DNA. These V and J calls derive from TCRdb rather than the authors' analysis. The sample table records almost 550,000 distinct CDR3 sequences; nearly 25% of these occur just once. 7.5% to 9% of the sample belongs to the ten largest clones.

This clonotype was seen only a few times. Its antigen is unknown. There are no base qualities to consult, and no much larger clone falls within one base. Donors were a few dozen systemically healthy Caucasian individuals from Russia aged roughly 6 to 95 years. Each donor gave 8 to 10 milliliters of peripheral blood, drawn into EDTA-treated Vacutainer tubes. PBMCs were isolated by Ficoll-Paque density-gradient centrifugation, with at least 6 million obtained per sample. Total RNA, at least 6 micrograms per sample, was extracted from PBMCs with Trizol reagent. Naive CD45RAhigh/CD27high T cell percentages were measured by flow cytometry on a PBMC aliquot from every donor. These data were also filed under a second study, of T cells of mothers and their children. The second study, in turn, reports: Nine systemically healthy Caucasian individuals served as donors, namely three mothers together with their six children. cDNA synthesis consumed the entire amount of extracted RNA, loaded at approximately 1.5 ug RNA in each 15 ul reaction. Sample barcodes and 2-4 random nucleotides were added via the M1S primer in the second PCR. Over 8.5 million TCR beta CDR3 reads came from each mother, compared with some 3.1 million reads from each child. TCR recombination output is similarly shaped by thymic selection in related and unrelated pairs, with a minor effect exerted by inherited differences. Related mother-child pairs always showed normalized repertoire overlap that was slightly higher than in unrelated mother-child pairs, though the difference was never significant. Persistent microchimeric T cell clones were not detected, at a sensitivity of 85 to 100 clones per million clonotypes. Deep NGS was used in the study to compare the TCR beta repertoires of mothers and children and to look for features that separate related mother-child pairs from unrelated individuals. On average, the children were approximately 11 +/- 4 years old, while the mothers were around 42 +/- 4 years old. After adapters were ligated using NEBNext reagents, the libraries underwent 100+100 nt paired-end sequencing on an Illumina HiSeq 2000. Mother and child libraries were prepared a month apart and sequenced in separate runs to prevent cross-contamination. Between about 500,000 and 2,100,000 distinct TCR beta clonotypes were identified per donor. Naive TCR beta clonotypes were estimated from low-frequency clonotypes matched to each donor's FACS-determined naive share, without sorting.

This chain joins TRBV3-1 to TRBJ2-5, and 10 junctional nucleotides match TRBD2. This receptor was taken from a boy between 10 and 17 years old in good health. Material for sequencing was blood. The nucleotides are TGTGCCAGCAGCCATGCGACCTGGACTAGCGGAAGAGCCCAAGAGACCCAGTACTTC. Its translation reads: CASSHATWTSGRAQETQYF.